This T cell receptor (beta chain) was sequenced in a study of cytomegalovirus exposure and HLA in healthy donors. The PCR ran on 60 Vbeta and 13 Jbeta primers. Repertoires were generated with immunoSEQ multiplex PCR, while TCRdb's copy carries only in-frame clones and drops some. The table lists about 190,000 clones, about 90% of them singletons. Germline CDR1 and CDR2: SGHKS and YYEKEE (reference sequence). V was clipped by 1 base and J by 5 bases, with 7 bases between them. The CDR3 loop spans 12 amino acids. This sequence joins TRBV5-5 and TRBJ2-7; D gene ambiguous. The source of this sequence is a boy younger than 10 in good health and CMV-seronegative. The sample comprised PBMCs. CDR3 DNA: TGTGCCAGCAGCTTGATGGCAAACGAGCAGTACTTC. This translates into CASSLMANEQYF.